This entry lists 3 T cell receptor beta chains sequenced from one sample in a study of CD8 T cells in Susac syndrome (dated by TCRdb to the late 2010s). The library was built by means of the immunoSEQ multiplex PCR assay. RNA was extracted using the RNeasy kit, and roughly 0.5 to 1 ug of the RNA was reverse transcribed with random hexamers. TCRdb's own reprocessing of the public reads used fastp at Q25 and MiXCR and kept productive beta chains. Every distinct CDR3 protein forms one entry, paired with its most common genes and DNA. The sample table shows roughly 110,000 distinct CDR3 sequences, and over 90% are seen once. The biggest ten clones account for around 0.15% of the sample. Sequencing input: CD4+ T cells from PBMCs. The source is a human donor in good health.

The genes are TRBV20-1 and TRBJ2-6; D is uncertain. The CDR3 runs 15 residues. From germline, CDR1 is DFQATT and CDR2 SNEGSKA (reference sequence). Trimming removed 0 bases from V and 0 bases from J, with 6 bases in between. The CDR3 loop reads CSARDGSSGANVLTF. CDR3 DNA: TGCAGTGCTAGAGACGGAAGCTCTGGGGCCAACGTCCTGACTTTC.

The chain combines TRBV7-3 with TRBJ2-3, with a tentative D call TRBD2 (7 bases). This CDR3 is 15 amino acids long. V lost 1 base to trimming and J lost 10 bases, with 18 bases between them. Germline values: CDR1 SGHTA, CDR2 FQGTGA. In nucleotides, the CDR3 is TGTGCCAGCAGCTTAAGCGGGGGCCTACCCTCAGCGCAGTATTTT. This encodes CASSLSGGLPSAQYF.

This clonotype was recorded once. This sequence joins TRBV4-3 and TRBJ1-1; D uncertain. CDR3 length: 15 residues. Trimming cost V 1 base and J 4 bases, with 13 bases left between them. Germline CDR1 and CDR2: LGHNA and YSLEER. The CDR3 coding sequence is TGCGCCAGCAGCCAAGCCCGGTATAGCGGCACTGAAGCTTTCTTT. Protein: CASSQARYSGTEAFF.